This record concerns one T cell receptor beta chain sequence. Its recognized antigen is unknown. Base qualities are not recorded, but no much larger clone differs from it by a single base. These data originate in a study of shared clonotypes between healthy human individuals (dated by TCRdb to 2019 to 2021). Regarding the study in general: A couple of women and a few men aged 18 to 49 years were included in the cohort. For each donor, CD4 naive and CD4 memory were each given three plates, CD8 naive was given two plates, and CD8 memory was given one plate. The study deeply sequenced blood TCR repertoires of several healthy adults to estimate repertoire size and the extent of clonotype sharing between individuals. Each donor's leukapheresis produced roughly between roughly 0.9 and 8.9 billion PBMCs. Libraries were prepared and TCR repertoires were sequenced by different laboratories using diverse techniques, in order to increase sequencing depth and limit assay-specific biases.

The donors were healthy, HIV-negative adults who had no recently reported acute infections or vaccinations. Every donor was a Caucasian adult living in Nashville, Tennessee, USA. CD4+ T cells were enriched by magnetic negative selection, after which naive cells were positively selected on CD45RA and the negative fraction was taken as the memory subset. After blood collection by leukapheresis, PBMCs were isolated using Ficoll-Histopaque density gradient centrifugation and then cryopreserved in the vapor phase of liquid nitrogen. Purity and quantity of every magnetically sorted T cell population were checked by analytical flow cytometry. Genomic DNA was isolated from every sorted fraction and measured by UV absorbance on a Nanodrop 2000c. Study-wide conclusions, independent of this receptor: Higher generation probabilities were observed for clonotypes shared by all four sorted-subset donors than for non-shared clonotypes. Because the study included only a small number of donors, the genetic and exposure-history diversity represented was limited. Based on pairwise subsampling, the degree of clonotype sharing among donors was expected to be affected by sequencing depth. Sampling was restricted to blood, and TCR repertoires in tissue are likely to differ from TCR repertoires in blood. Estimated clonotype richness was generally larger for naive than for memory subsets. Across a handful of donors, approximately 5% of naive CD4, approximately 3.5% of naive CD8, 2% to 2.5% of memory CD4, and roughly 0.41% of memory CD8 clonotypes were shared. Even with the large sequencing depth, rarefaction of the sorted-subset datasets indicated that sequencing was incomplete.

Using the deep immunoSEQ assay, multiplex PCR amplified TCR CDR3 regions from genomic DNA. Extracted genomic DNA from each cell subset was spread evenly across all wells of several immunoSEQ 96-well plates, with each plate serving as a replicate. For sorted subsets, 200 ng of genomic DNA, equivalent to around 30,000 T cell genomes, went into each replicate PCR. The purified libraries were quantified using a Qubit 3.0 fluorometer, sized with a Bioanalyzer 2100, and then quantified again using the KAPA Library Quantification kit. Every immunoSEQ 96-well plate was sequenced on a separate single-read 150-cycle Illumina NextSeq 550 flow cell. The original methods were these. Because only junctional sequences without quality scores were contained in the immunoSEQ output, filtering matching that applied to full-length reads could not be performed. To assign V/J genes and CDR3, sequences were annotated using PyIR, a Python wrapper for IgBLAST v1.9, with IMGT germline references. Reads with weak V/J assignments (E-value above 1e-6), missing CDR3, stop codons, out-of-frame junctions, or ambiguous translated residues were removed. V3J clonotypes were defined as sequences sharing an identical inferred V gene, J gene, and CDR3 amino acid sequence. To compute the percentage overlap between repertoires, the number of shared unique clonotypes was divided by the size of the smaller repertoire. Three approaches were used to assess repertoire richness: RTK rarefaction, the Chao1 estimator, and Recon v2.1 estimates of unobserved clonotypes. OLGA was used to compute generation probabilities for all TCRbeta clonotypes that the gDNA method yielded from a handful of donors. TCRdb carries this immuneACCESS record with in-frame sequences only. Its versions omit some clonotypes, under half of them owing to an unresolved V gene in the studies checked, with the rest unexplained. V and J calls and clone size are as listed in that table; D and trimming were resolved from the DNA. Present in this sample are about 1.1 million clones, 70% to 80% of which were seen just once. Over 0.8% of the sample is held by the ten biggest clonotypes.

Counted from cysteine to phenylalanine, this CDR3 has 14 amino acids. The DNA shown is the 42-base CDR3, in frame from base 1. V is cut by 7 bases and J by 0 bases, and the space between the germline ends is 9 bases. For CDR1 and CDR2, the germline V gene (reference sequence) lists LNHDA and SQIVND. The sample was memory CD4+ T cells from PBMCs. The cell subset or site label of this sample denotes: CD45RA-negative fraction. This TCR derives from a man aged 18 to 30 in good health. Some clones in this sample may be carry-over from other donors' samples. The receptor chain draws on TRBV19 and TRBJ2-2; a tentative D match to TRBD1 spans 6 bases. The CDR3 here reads CASNTGSNTGELFF. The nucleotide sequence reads TGTGCCAGTAATACAGGGTCGAACACCGGGGAGCTGTTTTTT.